Listed below are T cell receptor beta chains from one sample, sequenced in a study of neurological immune-mediated disorders. TCRdb itself ran the 5' RACE reads through MiXCR, one entry per CDR3 protein. The sample consists of about 30,000 distinct CDR3 sequences, 15% of them appearing once. Specimen: PBMCs. These receptors were collected from a man between 65 and 85 years old in good health. CDR3s include the opening cysteine and the closing phenylalanine or tryptophan. Fields, in order: V gene, clone size, D gene, J gene, CDR3 protein, CDR3 DNA. The D gene is left open where the match is weak. Size is omitted from some rows. Given values are once, few, many or a class for expanded clones.

TRBV6-5	many	.	TRBJ1-5	CASSYSFGGGQPQHF	TGTGCCAGCAGTTACTCGTTCGGGGGGGGTCAGCCCCAGCATTTT
TRBV15	few	TRBD1	TRBJ2-3	CATSLRDRGRADTQYF	TGTGCCACCAGCCTCAGGGACAGGGGGCGCGCAGATACGCAGTATTTT
TRBV5-1	many	.	TRBJ1-5	CASSLDSSNQPQHF	TGCGCCAGCAGCTTGGACAGCTCCAATCAGCCCCAGCATTTT
TRBV14	many	.	TRBJ1-2	CASSHGDGFFNYGYTF	TGTGCCAGCAGCCATGGGGACGGCTTCTTTAACTATGGCTACACCTTC
TRBV10-3	many	.	TRBJ2-7	CAISTKGQGEQYF	TGTGCCATCAGCACCAAGGGGCAGGGGGAGCAGTACTTC
TRBV5-6	many	TRBD1	TRBJ2-1	CASSADRGDEQFF	TGTGCCAGCAGCGCAGACAGGGGCGATGAGCAGTTCTTC
TRBV6-5	many	TRBD2	TRBJ2-2	CASSSVRLAWTGELFF	TGTGCCAGCAGTTCCGTCCGACTAGCGTGGACCGGGGAGCTGTTTTTT
TRBV14	many	.	TRBJ2-7	CASSRGWAPYEQYF	TGTGCCAGCAGCCGGGGTTGGGCGCCCTACGAGCAGTACTTC
TRBV4-2	.	TRBD2	TRBJ2-2	CASSQDRYGGRATGELFF	TGTGCCAGCAGCCAAGATCGATACGGCGGGAGAGCGACCGGGGAGCTGTTTTTT
TRBV12-3/TRBV12-4	many	TRBD1	TRBJ2-1	CASCSDRGNEQFF	TGTGCCAGCTGCTCGGACAGGGGCAATGAGCAGTTCTTC
TRBV11-2	many	TRBD1	TRBJ1-2	CASSYTGTDYGYTF	TGTGCCAGCAGCTACACCGGGACAGACTATGGCTACACCTTC
TRBV12-3/TRBV12-4	many	.	TRBJ2-2	CASSLDPTSGAGELFF	TGTGCCAGCAGTTTAGATCCCACTAGTGGAGCCGGGGAGCTGTTTTTT
TRBV7-6	many	TRBD2	TRBJ2-7	CASSGGLAATYEQYF	TGTGCCAGCAGCGGGGGACTAGCGGCGACCTACGAGCAGTACTTC
TRBV28	many	.	TRBJ1-5	CASSPGHLSQPQHF	TGTGCCAGCAGTCCGGGACATTTGAGTCAGCCCCAGCATTTT
TRBV20-1	medium-sized	.	TRBJ1-4	CSARDARSGGKLFF	TGCAGTGCTAGAGATGCTAGATCAGGCGGAAAACTGTTTTTT
TRBV20-1	few	.	TRBJ2-3	CSASGAWDTQYF	TGCAGTGCTAGCGGGGCCTGGGATACGCAGTATTTT
TRBV28	many	TRBD1	TRBJ1-2	CASSPRTGGVRIRGYTF	TGTGCCAGCAGTCCTAGGACAGGGGGAGTCCGTATTAGGGGCTACACCTTC
TRBV5-1	many	.	TRBJ2-2	CASSVTGSANTGELFF	TGCGCCAGCAGCGTAACAGGTTCCGCGAACACCGGGGAGCTGTTTTTT
TRBV5-5	once	TRBD2	TRBJ2-3	CASSLGGLAGAGDTQYF	TGTGCCAGCAGCTTGGGTGGACTAGCGGGAGCCGGAGATACGCAGTATTTT
TRBV12-3/TRBV12-4	many	.	TRBJ1-5	CASTRDGNQPQHF	TGTGCCAGCACCAGGGACGGAAATCAGCCCCAGCATTTT
TRBV14	many	.	TRBJ2-7	CASSQGRQRYEQYF	TGTGCCAGCAGCCAAGGTCGACAGCGCTACGAGCAGTACTTC
TRBV15	many	.	TRBJ2-1	CATSRERPGHYNEQFF	TGTGCCACCAGCAGAGAGAGACCTGGGCACTACAATGAGCAGTTCTTC
TRBV6-6	many	TRBD1	TRBJ2-5	CASSYPTTGTGNRETQYF	TGTGCCAGCAGTTACCCAACCACCGGGACAGGGAATCGAGAGACCCAGTACTTC
TRBV5-1	many	.	TRBJ1-2	CASSLESQTSYGYTF	TGCGCCAGCAGCTTGGAATCTCAGACAAGCTATGGCTACACCTTC
TRBV5-1	many	.	TRBJ2-3	CASRGPGHGTDTQYF	TGCGCCAGCAGGGGTCCGGGACACGGCACAGATACGCAGTATTTT
TRBV12-3/TRBV12-4	many	.	TRBJ2-2	CASSLDTGELFF	TGTGCCAGCAGTTTGGACACCGGGGAGCTGTTTTTT
TRBV7-3	.	TRBD1	TRBJ2-3	CASSSGTANTDTQYF	TGTGCCAGCAGCTCCGGGACAGCTAACACAGATACGCAGTATTTT
TRBV5-1	.	TRBD1	TRBJ2-6	CASSVTGTGAGANVLTF	TGCGCCAGCAGCGTAACCGGGACAGGGGCCGGGGCCAACGTCCTGACTTTC
TRBV5-1	many	.	TRBJ2-3	CASSLVGINTDTQYF	TGCGCCAGCAGCTTGGTTGGCATAAACACAGATACGCAGTATTTT
TRBV7-8	many	TRBD2	TRBJ2-3	CASSLRAPAAGGYPQYF	TGTGCCAGCAGCTTACGGGCCCCCGCAGCGGGGGGGTACCCGCAGTATTTT
TRBV6-5	many	TRBD1	TRBJ2-1	CASSSPGQADNEQFF	TGTGCCAGCAGTTCGCCGGGACAGGCGGACAATGAGCAGTTCTTC